The 2 T cell receptor beta chains in this list originate from one sample, sequenced in a study of blood T cell repertoires in COVID-19. Produced via immunoSEQ multiplex PCR; TCRdb's table is partial and in-frame only. The table shows roughly 190,000 clones, with 84% occurring only once. Sequencing used PBMCs or T cells enriched from blood (not recorded which). The receptors shown here come from a woman in her 30s who had recovered from COVID-19.

This sequence joins TRBV2 and TRBJ1-6, with 7 positions matching TRBD1. This CDR3 is 15 amino acids long. The V gene end was trimmed by 1 base and the J gene end by 6 bases; junction bases not matched to a gene: 3. The germline CDR1 and CDR2 sequences are SNHLY and FYNNEI. CDR3 DNA sequence: TGTGCCAGCAGTGAAGGGACAGGAGGTAATTCACCCCTCCACTTT. Its translation: CASSEGTGGNSPLHF.

This clone has only a few counts. The chain recombines TRBV27 with TRBJ2-3, with D possibly TRBD1 on 6 matching bases. Deletions cut 1 base from V and 2 bases from J, with 16 bases between. Germline V lookup: CDR1 MNHEY, CDR2 SMNVEV (reference sequence). The CDR3 is 17 amino acids. CDR3 protein: CASSLWRATGFTDTQYF. The CDR3 nucleotides read TGTGCCAGCAGTTTATGGCGGGCCACAGGGTTCACAGATACGCAGTATTTT.